What follows is one T cell receptor beta chain and its context. This specimen comes from a study of OX40 agonist ivuxolimab in advanced cancers. Study context: Treatment of patients was with ivuxolimab, an agonistic anti-OX40 (CD134) antibody.

Here immunoSEQ multiplex PCR was the method, and the copy in TCRdb shows in-frame clones only, minus some. The repertoire holds about 61,000 clones, approximately 93% seen once, with 18% in the top ten. The ends were cut back, 2 bases at V and 0 bases at J, with 9 bases in the middle. The CDR3 has 15 residues. The germline gives CDR1 SGDLS, CDR2 YYNGEE. Sample: CD4+ or CD8+ T cells sorted from blood, taken in a trial of the OX40 agonist ivuxolimab. The chain has TRBV9 and TRBJ2-1; D is unresolved. The receptor was derived from an adult with an advanced solid tumor such as melanoma, head and neck, liver or kidney cancer. Here the CDR3 DNA reads TGTGCCAGCAGCGTTGACCCTAGCTCCTACAATGAGCAGTTCTTC. Protein: CASSVDPSSYNEQFF.